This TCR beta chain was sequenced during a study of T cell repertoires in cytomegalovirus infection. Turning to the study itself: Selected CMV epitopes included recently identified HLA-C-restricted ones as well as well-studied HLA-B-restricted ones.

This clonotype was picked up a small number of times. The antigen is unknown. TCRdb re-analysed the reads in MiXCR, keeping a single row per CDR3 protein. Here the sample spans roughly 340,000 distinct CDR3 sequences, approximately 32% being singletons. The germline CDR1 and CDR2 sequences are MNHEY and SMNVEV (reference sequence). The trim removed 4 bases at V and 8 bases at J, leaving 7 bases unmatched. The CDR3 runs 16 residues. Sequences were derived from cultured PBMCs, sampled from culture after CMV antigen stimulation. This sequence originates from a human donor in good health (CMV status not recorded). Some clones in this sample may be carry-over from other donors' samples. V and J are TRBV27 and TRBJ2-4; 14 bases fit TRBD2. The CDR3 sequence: CASSSRLAGGRDIQYF. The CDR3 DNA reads TGTGCCAGCAGTTCCCGACTAGCGGGGGGGAGGGACATTCAGTACTTC.